These T cell receptor beta chains were read from a single sample in a study of CD8 T cells in ankylosing spondylitis. TCRdb ran MiXCR on the 5' RACE reads and lists one entry per CDR3 protein. The top ten hold under 40% of the sample, which has under 30,000 distinct CDR3 sequences, 10% to 15% seen once. Sequences were obtained from blood. The receptor set was obtained from a male donor with ankylosing spondylitis or in good health (not recorded which). Both conserved end residues are part of each CDR3. D genes are given only for firm matches. The size entry is marked missing in some rows and otherwise reads once, few, many or a size class.

j_gene | d_gene | abundance | v_gene | CDR3nt | CDR3aa
TRBJ2-2 | NA | many | TRBV19 | TGTGCCAGTACTTTAAGCCCTAGCACCGGGGAGCTGTTTTTT | CASTLSPSTGELFF
TRBJ2-3 | NA | few | TRBV12-3/TRBV12-4 | TGTGCCAGCAGTTCCTACACAGATACGCAGTATTTT | CASSSYTDTQYF
TRBJ2-2 | NA | many | TRBV7-3 | TGTGCCAGCAGCTTATCACAGAACACCGGGGAGCTGTTTTTT | CASSLSQNTGELFF
TRBJ2-1 | TRBD2 | many | TRBV12-3/TRBV12-4 | TGTGCCAGCAGTTTGTTTAGCGGGGGGGTTGGTCTCTATGAGCAGTTCTTC | CASSLFSGGVGLYEQFF
TRBJ2-3 | TRBD2 | NA | TRBV15 | TGTGCCACCAGCATTAGTAGCGGGGGGGCAGATACGCAGTATTTT | CATSISSGGADTQYF
TRBJ2-3 | TRBD2 | NA | TRBV6-1 | TGTGCCAGCAGTGGGGGGACTAACATAGGCGCAGATACGCAGTATTTT | CASSGGTNIGADTQYF
TRBJ2-6 | NA | NA | TRBV29-1 | TGCAGCGTTGAAAAGGCTGCTGGGGCCAACGTCCTGACTTTC | CSVEKAAGANVLTF
TRBJ2-3 | NA | many | TRBV6-2/TRBV6-3 | TGTGCCAGCAGTTTATCATGGGGGGATACGCAGTATTTT | CASSLSWGDTQYF
TRBJ2-1 | NA | many | TRBV12-3/TRBV12-4 | TGTGCCAGCAGTTTATACCAGTCCAATGAGCAGTTCTTC | CASSLYQSNEQFF
TRBJ2-1 | NA | NA | TRBV6-2/TRBV6-3 | TGTGCCAGCAGTTACCGGTTAGGGAACAATGAGCAGTTCTTC | CASSYRLGNNEQFF
TRBJ2-1 | NA | few | TRBV12-3/TRBV12-4 | TGTGCCAGCACCACAGGGTCTAGAAACCACAATGAGCAGTTCTTC | CASTTGSRNHNEQFF
TRBJ2-1 | NA | many | TRBV27 | TGTGCCAGCAGTGGCCTGGGAGGCGGGGCCTACAATGAGCAGTTCTTC | CASSGLGGGAYNEQFF
TRBJ2-3 | NA | few | TRBV20-1 | TGCAGTGCTTGGGCCCCTCAGGGTCCAGATACGCAGTATTTT | CSAWAPQGPDTQYF
TRBJ2-1 | TRBD2 | NA | TRBV20-1 | TGCAGTGCTAGTGCGGGAGGGGCCGGTAGATCGTATGAGCAGTTCTTC | CSASAGGAGRSYEQFF
TRBJ2-1 | NA | many | TRBV12-3/TRBV12-4 | TGTGCCAGCAGTTTCGACAAAATCAGTCTGTTCTTC | CASSFDKISLFF
TRBJ2-5 | NA | NA | TRBV6-6 | TGTGCCAGCAGTCTACCGGCGCGGCAAGAGACCCAGTACTTC | CASSLPARQETQYF
TRBJ2-7 | NA | NA | TRBV18 | TGTGCCAGCTCACCCACAGGGTTCCTAAGGGAGCAGTACTTC | CASSPTGFLREQYF
TRBJ2-1 | NA | many | TRBV15 | TGTGCCACCAGCAGAGATCGACAGCCCCAGTTCTTC | CATSRDRQPQFF
TRBJ2-3 | NA | many | TRBV20-1 | TGCAGTGCGGGCGGACTAAACCCTAGCACAGATACGCAGTATTTT | CSAGGLNPSTDTQYF
TRBJ1-1 | NA | few | TRBV5-1 | TGCGCCAGCACCATAAGTACCATGAACACTGAAGCTTTCTTT | CASTISTMNTEAFF
TRBJ2-5 | TRBD2 | many | TRBV29-1 | TGCAGCGTTGATGCGGCTAGCGGGGTGCAAGAGACCCAGTACTTC | CSVDAASGVQETQYF
TRBJ2-1 | NA | many | TRBV4-2 | TGTGCCAGCAGCGCGCAGGAAAGCTCCTACAATGAGCAGTTCTTC | CASSAQESSYNEQFF
TRBJ2-2 | NA | NA | TRBV27 | TGTGCCAGCAGTTTCCCCACGGGCGGGACCGGGGAGCTGTTTTTT | CASSFPTGGTGELFF
TRBJ2-2 | NA | many | TRBV6-6 | TGTGCCAGCAGTTACTATACAGGGGAGCTGTTTTTT | CASSYYTGELFF
TRBJ1-2 | TRBD1 | many | TRBV28 | TGTGCCAGCAGTTCCACAGGGGGCGTCCAGTATGGCTACACCTTC | CASSSTGGVQYGYTF
TRBJ2-5 | NA | few | TRBV12-3/TRBV12-4 | TGTGCCAGCAGGCAGGGTAGAGGTACGGAGACCCAGTACTTC | CASRQGRGTETQYF
TRBJ2-3 | NA | NA | TRBV7-9 | TGTGCCAGCAGCTTCGGGCTAGACGGCACAGATACGCAGTATTTT | CASSFGLDGTDTQYF
TRBJ2-2 | NA | few | TRBV3-1 | TGTGCCAGCAGCCAAGTAGTTACCGGGGAGCTGTTTTTT | CASSQVVTGELFF
TRBJ1-5 | NA | few | TRBV6-2/TRBV6-3 | TGTGCCAGCAGACAAGACCCAGGGACTAGCAATCAACCCCAGCATTTT | CASRQDPGTSNQPQHF
TRBJ2-2 | NA | NA | TRBV12-3/TRBV12-4 | TGTGCCAGCAGACTCGAGTTCGCGAACACCGGGGAGCTGTTTTTT | CASRLEFANTGELFF
TRBJ1-1 | NA | NA | TRBV7-3 | TGTGCCAGCAGCTTAATAGGAGGGTCCACTGAAGCTTTCTTT | CASSLIGGSTEAFF
TRBJ2-3 | NA | many | TRBV6-4 | TGTGCCAGCAGTGAAGGATTTGGTCCAGATACGCAGTATTTT | CASSEGFGPDTQYF
TRBJ2-3 | NA | NA | TRBV19 | TGTGCCAGTAGTATTATATTGTTCACTAGCACAGATACGCAGTATTTT | CASSIILFTSTDTQYF
TRBJ2-7 | NA | many | TRBV29-1 | TGCAGCGTTGCGCGTGAGAGTGAGCAGTACTTC | CSVARESEQYF
TRBJ2-2 | TRBD2 | many | TRBV7-2 | TGTGCCAGCAGCTTAGCTGGTATTAGCGGGACCGGGGAGCTGTTTTTT | CASSLAGISGTGELFF
TRBJ2-3 | NA | NA | TRBV12-3/TRBV12-4 | TGTGCCAGCAGTTTAGGTGGGGGGTGGACAGATACGCAGTATTTT | CASSLGGGWTDTQYF
TRBJ1-1 | TRBD1 | NA | TRBV5-1 | TGCGCCAGCAGCCCTGGACAGGGGAGGAACACTGAAGCTTTCTTT | CASSPGQGRNTEAFF
TRBJ2-1 | NA | few | TRBV5-4 | TGTGCCAGCAGCTGGGGCCGGACGGAGCAGTTCTTC | CASSWGRTEQFF
TRBJ2-1 | TRBD2 | many | TRBV20-1 | TGCAGTGCTAGGGGAAGCGCGCTAGCGGGAGGGGGAAGTTACAATGAGCAGTTCTTC | CSARGSALAGGGSYNEQFF
TRBJ1-2 | TRBD1 | NA | TRBV5-1 | TGCGCCAGCAGCTTGGGGACAGGGAATTTGATCGGCTACACCTTC | CASSLGTGNLIGYTF
TRBJ2-1 | NA | many | TRBV7-2 | TGTGCCAGCACCCCCCGGACCCCACCCTACAATGAGCAGTTCTTC | CASTPRTPPYNEQFF
TRBJ2-5 | TRBD1 | many | TRBV28 | TGTGCCACCATACAGGGGTTAAGGGTTGGAGAGACCCAGTACTTC | CATIQGLRVGETQYF
TRBJ2-1 | TRBD2 | many | TRBV5-1 | TGCGCCAGTACTAGCCTAGCGGGGTACAATGAGCAGTTCTTC | CASTSLAGYNEQFF
TRBJ2-3 | TRBD1 | many | TRBV20-1 | TGCAGTGCTAGACGACAGGGTAGCACAGATACGCAGTATTTT | CSARRQGSTDTQYF
TRBJ2-2 | TRBD2 | many | TRBV29-1 | TGCAGCGTCTTTGTTGGGGGACTAGCTGGTGGGGAGCTGTTTTTT | CSVFVGGLAGGELFF